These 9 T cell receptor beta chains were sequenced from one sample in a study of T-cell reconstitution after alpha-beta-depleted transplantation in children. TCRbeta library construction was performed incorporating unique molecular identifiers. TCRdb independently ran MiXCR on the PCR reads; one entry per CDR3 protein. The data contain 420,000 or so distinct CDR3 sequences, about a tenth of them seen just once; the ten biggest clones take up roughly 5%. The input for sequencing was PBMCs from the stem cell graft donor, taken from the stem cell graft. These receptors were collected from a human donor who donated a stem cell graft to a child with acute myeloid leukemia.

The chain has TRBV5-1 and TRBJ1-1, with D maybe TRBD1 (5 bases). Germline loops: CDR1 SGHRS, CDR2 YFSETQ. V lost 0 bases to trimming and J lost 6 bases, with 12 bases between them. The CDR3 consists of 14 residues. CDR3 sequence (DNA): TGCGCCAGCAGCTTGGGAGCGGGGACCCCTGAAGCTTTCTTT. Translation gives CASSLGAGTPEAFF.

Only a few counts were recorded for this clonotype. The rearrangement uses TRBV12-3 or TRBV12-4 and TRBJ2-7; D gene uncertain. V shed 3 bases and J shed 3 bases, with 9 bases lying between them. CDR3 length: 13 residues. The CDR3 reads CASSFSIGYEQYF. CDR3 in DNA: TGTGCCAGCAGTTTTTCTATCGGCTACGAGCAGTACTTC.

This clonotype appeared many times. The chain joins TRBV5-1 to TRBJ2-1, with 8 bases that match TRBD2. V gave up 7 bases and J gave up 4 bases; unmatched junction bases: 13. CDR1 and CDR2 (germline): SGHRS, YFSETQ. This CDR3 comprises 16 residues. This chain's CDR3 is CASQLSPGGGYNEQFF. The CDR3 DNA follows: TGCGCCAGCCAGTTATCTCCTGGCGGGGGGTACAATGAGCAGTTCTTC.

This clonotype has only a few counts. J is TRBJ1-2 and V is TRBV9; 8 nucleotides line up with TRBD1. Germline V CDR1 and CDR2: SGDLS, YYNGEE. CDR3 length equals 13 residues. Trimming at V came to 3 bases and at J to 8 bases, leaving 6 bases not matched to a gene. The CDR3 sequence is CASSGTGNMGYTF. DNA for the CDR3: TGTGCCAGCAGCGGGACAGGGAATATGGGCTACACCTTC.

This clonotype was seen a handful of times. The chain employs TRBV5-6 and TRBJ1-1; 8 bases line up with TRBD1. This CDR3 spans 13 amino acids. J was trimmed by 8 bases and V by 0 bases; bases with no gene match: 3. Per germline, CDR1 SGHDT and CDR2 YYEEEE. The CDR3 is CASSLAGGDEAFF. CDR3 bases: TGTGCCAGCAGCTTGGCAGGGGGCGACGAAGCTTTCTTT. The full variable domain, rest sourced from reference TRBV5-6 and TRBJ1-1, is DAGVTQSPTHLIKTRGQQVTLRCSPKSGHDTVSWYQQALGQGPQFIFQYYEEEERQRGNFPDRFSGHQFPNYSSELNVNALLLGDSALYLCASSLAGGDEAFFGQGTRLTVV.

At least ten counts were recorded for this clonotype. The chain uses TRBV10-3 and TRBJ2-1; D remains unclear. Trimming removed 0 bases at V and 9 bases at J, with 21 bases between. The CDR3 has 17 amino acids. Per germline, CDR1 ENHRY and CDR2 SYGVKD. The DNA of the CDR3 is TGTGCCATCAGTGAGTCAGGTAGTACCTCGCCCGGCGGTGAGCAGTTCTTC. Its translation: CAISESGSTSPGGEQFF.

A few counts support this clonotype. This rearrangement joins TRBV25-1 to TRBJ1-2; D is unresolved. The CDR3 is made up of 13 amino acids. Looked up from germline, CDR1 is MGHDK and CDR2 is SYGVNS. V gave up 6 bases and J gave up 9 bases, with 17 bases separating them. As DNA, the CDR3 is TGTGCCAGCAGGGCCTGGAAGGAGGCGCGCTACACCTTC. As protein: CASRAWKEARYTF.

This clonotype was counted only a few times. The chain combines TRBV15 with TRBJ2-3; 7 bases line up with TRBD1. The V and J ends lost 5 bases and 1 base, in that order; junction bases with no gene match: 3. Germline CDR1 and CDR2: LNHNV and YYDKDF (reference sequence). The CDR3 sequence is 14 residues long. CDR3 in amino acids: CATSERGRTDTQYF. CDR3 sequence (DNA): TGTGCCACCAGCGAGAGGGGGCGCACAGATACGCAGTATTTT.

CDR3 in amino acids: CASTAYGSGLYTDTQYF. The CDR3 DNA reads TGTGCCAGCACAGCTTACGGGAGCGGGTTATATACAGATACGCAGTATTTT. V gene TRBV7-2 combines with J gene TRBJ2-3, with a weak D call TRBD2 (6 bases). The germline V gene encodes CDR1 SGHTA and CDR2 FQGNSA. This CDR3 region has 17 residues. Trimming shortened V by 7 bases and J by 3 bases, and 23 bases separated the two germline ends.